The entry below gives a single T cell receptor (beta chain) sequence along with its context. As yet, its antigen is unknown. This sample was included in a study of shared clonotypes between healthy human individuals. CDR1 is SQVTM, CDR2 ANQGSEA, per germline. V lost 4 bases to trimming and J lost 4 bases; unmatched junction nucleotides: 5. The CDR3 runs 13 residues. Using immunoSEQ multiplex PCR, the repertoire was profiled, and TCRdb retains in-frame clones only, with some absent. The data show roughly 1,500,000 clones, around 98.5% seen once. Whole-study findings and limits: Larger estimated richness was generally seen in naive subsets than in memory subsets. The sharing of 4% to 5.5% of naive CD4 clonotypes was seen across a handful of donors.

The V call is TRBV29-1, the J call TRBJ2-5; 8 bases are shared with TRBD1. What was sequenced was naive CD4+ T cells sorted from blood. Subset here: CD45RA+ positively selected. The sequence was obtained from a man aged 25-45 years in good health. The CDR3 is CSVGRGRLETQYF. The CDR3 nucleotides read TGCAGCGTTGGCAGGGGGCGGCTAGAGACCCAGTACTTC.